A single sample is the source of the 13 T cell receptor beta chains below, sequenced in a study of control samples from healthy donors and cancer patients (dated by TCRdb to between 2020 and 2021). Library generation was performed with the immunoSEQ multiplex PCR assay. This is the immuneACCESS table as TCRdb keeps it, with only in-frame sequences that have V and J called. A part of the clones is gone; compared with another copy, unresolved V genes explain less than half, and the rest is unexplained. The sample contains approximately 150,000 clones, 95% to 96% of them found a single time. 1% of the sample rests with the top ten. The source material was blood. These TCRs come from a woman aged 25 to 39 in good health.

The chain is built from TRBV5-4 and TRBJ1-2, with 8 nucleotides matching TRBD1. Germline V gives CDR1 SGHNT, CDR2 YYREEE (reference sequence). V dropped 5 bases and J dropped 4; count of bases not matched to a gene: 10. CDR3 length equals 15 residues. CDR3 loop: CASSIPDREVYGYTF. The CDR3 bases are TGTGCCAGCAGTATTCCGGACAGGGAGGTCTATGGCTACACCTTC.

V gene TRBV25-1 combines with J gene TRBJ1-1; D may be TRBD1 (5 bases). This CDR3 comprises 13 residues. Looked up from germline, CDR1 is MGHDK and CDR2 is SYGVNS. The ends were cut back, 4 bases at V and 10 bases at J, with 16 bases in the middle. CDR3 coding DNA: TGTGCCAGCAGTGGGGTGGGTGGGGCTTCAGCTTTCTTT. Translated: CASSGVGGASAFF. Supplemented by reference TRBV25-1 and TRBJ1-1, the full variable domain reads EADIYQTPRYLVIGTGKKITLECSQTMGHDKMYWYQQDPGMELHLIHYSYGVNSTEKGDLSSESTVSRIRTEHFPLTLESARPSHTSQYLCASSGVGGASAFFGQGTRLTVV.

The chain couples TRBV28 to TRBJ2-7, with D possibly matching TRBD2 (6 bases). The germline V gene has CDR1 MDHEN and CDR2 SYDVKM. The CDR3 consists of 15 residues. V dropped 3 bases and J dropped 3 bases, with 15 bases sitting between them. CDR3 residues: CASSFPGGAVYEQYF. The CDR3 DNA follows: TGTGCCAGCAGTTTCCCCGGAGGGGCTGTCTACGAGCAGTACTTC.

The chain is built from TRBV5-5 and TRBJ1-5; D ambiguous. Germline V gives CDR1 SGHKS, CDR2 YYEKEE (reference sequence). Trimming took off 4 bases at V and 7 bases at J, with 15 bases between the two ends. There are 14 residues in the CDR3. The CDR3 loop reads CASSLGLYGQPQHF. In DNA, the CDR3 is TGTGCCAGCAGCCTCGGCCTGTACGGGCAGCCCCAGCATTTT.

The chain combines TRBV5-1 with TRBJ1-1; tentatively, D is TRBD1 (6 bases). In germline, CDR1 is SGHRS, CDR2 YFSETQ. With 0 bases removed from V and 2 bases from J, the gap between germline ends came to 11 bases. This CDR3 spans 15 amino acids. CDR3 loop: CASSLARGGNTEAFF. Written as DNA, the CDR3 is TGCGCCAGCAGCTTGGCCAGGGGAGGCAACACTGAAGCTTTCTTT.

This sequence joins TRBV11-2 and TRBJ1-4; D possibly corresponds to TRBD1 (5 bases). CDR3 length: 15 residues. Trimming stripped 6 bases from V and 8 bases from J, with 19 bases between. Germline CDR1 and CDR2: SGHAT and FQNNGV. The CDR3 reads CASSDQRDPREKLFF. CDR3 in DNA: TGTGCCAGCAGTGATCAACGGGACCCGCGGGAAAAACTGTTTTTT.

Only one count was recorded for this clone. The rearrangement joins TRBV5-4 to TRBJ2-2, with D perhaps assigned TRBD1 or TRBD2 (5 bases each). The CDR3 has 15 residues. Trimming pared 2 bases from V and 5 bases from J, leaving 13 bases between. Germline V gene lookup returns CDR1 SGHNT and CDR2 YYREEE (reference sequence). The CDR3 sequence: CASSLRTGLTGELFF. CDR3 DNA sequence: TGTGCCAGCAGCTTACGGACGGGGCTGACCGGGGAGCTGTTTTTT.

This chain uses TRBV2 with TRBJ2-1; 10 bases line up with TRBD2. Germline V lookup: CDR1 SNHLY, CDR2 FYNNEI. CDR3 length equals 18 residues. After removal of 1 base from V and 2 bases from J, the junction contained 8 bases not matched to a gene. The CDR3 region is CASSEVASGGKTYNEQFF. In nucleotides, the CDR3 is TGTGCCAGCAGTGAAGTGGCTAGCGGGGGTAAGACCTACAATGAGCAGTTCTTC.

This clone was recorded a few times. The sample holds other DNA sequences that translate to the same CDR3. The gene calls are TRBV5-4 and TRBJ1-1; D perhaps matches TRBD1 (6 bases). V was pared by 0 bases and J by 2 bases, with 8 bases between. Germline lookup yields CDR1 SGHNT and CDR2 YYREEE (reference sequence). The CDR3 sequence is 14 residues long. Here the CDR3 reads CASSLGTANTEAFF. The DNA of the CDR3 is TGTGCCAGCAGCTTGGGGACAGCCAACACTGAAGCTTTCTTT.

This chain connects TRBV5-4 to TRBJ1-2, with D uncertain. This CDR3 contains 13 residues. Trimming took 4 bases from V and 1 from J, leaving 8 bases between them. Germline CDR1 is SGHNT and CDR2 is YYREEE (reference sequence). The CDR3 sequence: CASSRRNNYGYTF. The CDR3 DNA follows: TGTGCCAGCAGCCGAAGAAATAACTATGGCTACACCTTC.

The rearrangement links TRBV4-2 to TRBJ2-7, with 9 bases matching TRBD2. Trimming cost V 0 bases and J 6 bases; bases outside gene matches: 6. CDR1 is LGHNA and CDR2 is YNFKEQ in the germline V gene. The CDR3 extends over 15 amino acids. The CDR3 sequence: CASSQERLAVSEQYF. CDR3 nucleotide sequence: TGTGCCAGCAGCCAAGAAAGACTAGCGGTTTCCGAGCAGTACTTC.

CDR3 amino acids: CASSLGLTGPGNTIYF. CDR3 DNA: TGCGCCAGCAGCTTGGGTCTAACAGGGCCTGGAAACACCATATATTTT. The rearrangement joins TRBV5-1 to TRBJ1-3, with a weak D call TRBD1 (6 bases). Per the germline V gene, CDR1 is SGHRS and CDR2 is YFSETQ. This CDR3 spans 16 amino acids. V lost 0 bases to trimming and J lost 2 bases, with 12 bases between them. The full variable domain, completed using reference TRBV5-1 and TRBJ1-3, is KAGVTQTPRYLIKTRGQQVTLSCSPISGHRSVSWYQQTPGQGLQFLFEYFSETQRNKGNFPGRFSGRQFSNSRSEMNVSTLELGDSALYLCASSLGLTGPGNTIYFGEGSWLTVV.

The chain joins TRBV27 to TRBJ2-1; 15 nucleotides agree with TRBD2. The CDR3 has 20 residues. CDR1 MNHEY and CDR2 SMNVEV come from the germline V gene (reference sequence). V shed 7 bases, J shed 4 bases, and the junction held 17 bases outside the gene matches. The CDR3 bases are TGTGCCAGCACCCCTACTGGACTAGCGGGAGGGCCGAAATTGTACAATGAGCAGTTCTTC. Translation gives CASTPTGLAGGPKLYNEQFF.